This TCR beta chain was recorded in a study of patients and donors after allogeneic stem cell transplantation. TCRdb ran MiXCR on the RT-PCR reads and lists one entry per CDR3 protein. The sample carries around 200,000 distinct CDR3 sequences, 35% to 45% recorded once. V dropped 3 bases and J dropped 2 bases, with 8 bases sitting between them. Per the germline V gene, CDR1 is LNHNV and CDR2 is YYDKDF (reference sequence). CDR3 size: 13 residues. The source is a human donor who was either an allogeneic HSCT recipient or a stem cell or donor lymphocyte infusion donor (not recorded which). It is not recorded whose cells these are; they may come from a transplant donor. The rearrangement joins TRBV15 to TRBJ2-7; tentative D call: TRBD1 (5 bases). Sequences were obtained from blood, either unsorted or a sorted T cell fraction (not recorded which). The DNA of the CDR3 is TGTGCCACCAGCAGGACAGTCCCCTACGAGCAGTACTTC. Translation: CATSRTVPYEQYF.